The clone carrying this T cell receptor beta chain was observed at least ten times. Researchers prepared the TCRbeta library using unique molecular identifiers, the study reports. TCRdb re-called the PCR reads with MiXCR, one entry per CDR3 protein. The table records some 75,000 distinct CDR3 sequences, more than 5.5% of them present only once. The record originates from a study of T-cell reconstitution after alpha-beta-depleted transplantation in children. CDR1 SGHTA and CDR2 FQGNSA come from the germline V gene. The V and J ends lost 3 bases and 5 bases respectively, with 13 bases between them. The CDR3 length is 15 residues.

The chain carries TRBV7-2 and TRBJ1-4, with a possible D match to TRBD1 (6 bases). The sample here was PBMCs from the stem cell graft donor, taken from the stem cell graft. The sequence was obtained from a human donor who donated a stem cell graft to a child with acute lymphoblastic leukemia. CDR3 protein: CASSLADRLNEKLFF. The CDR3 coding sequence is TGTGCCAGCAGCTTGGCAGACAGGCTCAATGAAAAACTGTTTTTT. The complete variable domain, with remaining parts taken from reference TRBV7-2 and TRBJ1-4, reads GAGVSQSPSNKVTEKGKDVELRCDPISGHTALYWYRQSLGQGLEFLIYFQGNSAPDKSGLPSDRFSAERTGGSVSTLTIQRTQQEDSAVYLCASSLADRLNEKLFFGSGTQLSVL.